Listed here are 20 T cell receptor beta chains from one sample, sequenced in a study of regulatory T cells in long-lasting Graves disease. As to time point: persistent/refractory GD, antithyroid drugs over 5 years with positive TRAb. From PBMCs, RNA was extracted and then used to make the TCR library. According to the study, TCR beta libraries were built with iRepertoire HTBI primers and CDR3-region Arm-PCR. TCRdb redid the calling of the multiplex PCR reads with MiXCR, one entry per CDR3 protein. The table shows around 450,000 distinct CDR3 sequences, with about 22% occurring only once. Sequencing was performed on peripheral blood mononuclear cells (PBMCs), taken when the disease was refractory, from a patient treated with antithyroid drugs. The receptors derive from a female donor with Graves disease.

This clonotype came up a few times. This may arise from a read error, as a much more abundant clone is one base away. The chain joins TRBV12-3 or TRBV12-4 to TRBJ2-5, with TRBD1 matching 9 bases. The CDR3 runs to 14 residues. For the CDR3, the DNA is TGTGCCGGCAGCAAGGACAGGGGCCAAGAGACCCAGTACTTC. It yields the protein CAGSKDRGQETQYF.

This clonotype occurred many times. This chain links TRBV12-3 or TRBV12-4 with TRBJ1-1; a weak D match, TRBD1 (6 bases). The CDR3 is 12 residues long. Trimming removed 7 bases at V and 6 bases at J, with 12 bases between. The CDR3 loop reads CASKRGNSEAFF. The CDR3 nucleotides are TGTGCCAGCAAAAGGGGGAATTCTGAAGCTTTCTTT.

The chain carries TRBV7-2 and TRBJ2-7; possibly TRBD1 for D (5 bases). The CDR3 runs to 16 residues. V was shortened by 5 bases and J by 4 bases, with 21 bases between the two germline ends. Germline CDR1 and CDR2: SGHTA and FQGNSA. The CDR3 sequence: CASSVSSAQGDYEQYF. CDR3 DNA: TGTGCCAGCAGCGTCTCATCGGCGCAGGGCGATTACGAGCAGTACTTC.

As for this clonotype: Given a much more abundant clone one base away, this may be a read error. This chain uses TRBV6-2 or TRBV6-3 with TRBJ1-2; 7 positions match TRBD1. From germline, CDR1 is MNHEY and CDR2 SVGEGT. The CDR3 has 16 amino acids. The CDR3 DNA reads TGTGCCAGAAGTTACGACGCCGGGACAGCCATCGGGGGCTACACCTTC. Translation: CARSYDAGTAIGGYTF.

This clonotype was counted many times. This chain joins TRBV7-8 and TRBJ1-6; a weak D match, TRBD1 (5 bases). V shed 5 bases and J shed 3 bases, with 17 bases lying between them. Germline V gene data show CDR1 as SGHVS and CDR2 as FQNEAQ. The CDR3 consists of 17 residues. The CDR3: CASSLQSRQNYNSPLHF. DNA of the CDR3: TGTGCCAGCAGCCTCCAATCCCGACAGAACTATAATTCACCCCTCCACTTT.

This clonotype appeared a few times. The CDR3 sequence is CASSQTLSGANVLTF. The CDR3 DNA sequence: TGTGCCAGCAGCCAGACACTCTCTGGGGCCAACGTCCTGACTTTC. The V and J genes are TRBV7-9 and TRBJ2-6; D is undetermined. Germline V gene data show CDR1 as SEHNR and CDR2 as FQNEAQ (reference sequence). The CDR3 contains 15 residues. V dropped 5 bases and J dropped 0 bases, with 8 bases sitting between them.

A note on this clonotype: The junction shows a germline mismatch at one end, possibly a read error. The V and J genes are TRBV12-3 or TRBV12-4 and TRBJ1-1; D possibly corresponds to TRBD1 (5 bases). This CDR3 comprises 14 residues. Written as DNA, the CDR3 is TGTGCCAGCAGTTTAGGTTCAGGGTACACTGAAGCTCTCTTT. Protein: CASSLGSGYTEALF.

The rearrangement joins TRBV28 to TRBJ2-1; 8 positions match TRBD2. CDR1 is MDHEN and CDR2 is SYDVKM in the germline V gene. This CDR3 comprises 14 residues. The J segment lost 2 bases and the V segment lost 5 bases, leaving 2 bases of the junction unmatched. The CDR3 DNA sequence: TGTGCCAGCAGTGTAGCGGGAACCTACAATGAGCAGTTCTTC. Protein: CASSVAGTYNEQFF.

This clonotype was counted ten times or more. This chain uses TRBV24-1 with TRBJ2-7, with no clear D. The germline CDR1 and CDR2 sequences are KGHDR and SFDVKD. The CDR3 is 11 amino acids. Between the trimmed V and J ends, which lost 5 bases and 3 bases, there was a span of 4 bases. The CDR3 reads CATSAGYEQYF. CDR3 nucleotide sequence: TGTGCCACCAGTGCAGGCTACGAGCAGTACTTC.

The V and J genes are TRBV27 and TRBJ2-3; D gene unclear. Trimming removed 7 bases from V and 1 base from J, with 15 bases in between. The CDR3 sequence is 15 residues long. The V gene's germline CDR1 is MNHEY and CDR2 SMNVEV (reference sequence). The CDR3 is CASNPFNPGTDTQYF. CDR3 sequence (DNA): TGTGCCAGCAATCCCTTTAACCCAGGCACAGATACGCAGTATTTT.

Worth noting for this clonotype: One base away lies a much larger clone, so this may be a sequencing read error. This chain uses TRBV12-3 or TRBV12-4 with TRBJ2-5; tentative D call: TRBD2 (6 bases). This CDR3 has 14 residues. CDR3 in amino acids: CASSLQAGQEAQYF. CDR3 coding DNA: TGTGCCAGCAGTTTACAAGCGGGCCAAGAGGCCCAGTACTTC.

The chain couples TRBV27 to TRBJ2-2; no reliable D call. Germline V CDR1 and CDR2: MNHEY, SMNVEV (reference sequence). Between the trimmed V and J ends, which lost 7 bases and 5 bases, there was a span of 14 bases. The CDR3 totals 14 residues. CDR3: CASTPASYTGELFF. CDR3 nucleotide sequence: TGTGCCAGCACGCCGGCCAGTTATACCGGGGAGCTGTTTTTT.

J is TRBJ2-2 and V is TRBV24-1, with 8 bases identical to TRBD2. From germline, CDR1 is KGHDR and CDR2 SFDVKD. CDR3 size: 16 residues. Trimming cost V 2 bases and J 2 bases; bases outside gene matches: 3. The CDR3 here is CATSDSAGGNTGELFF. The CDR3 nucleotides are TGTGCCACCAGTGATTCGGCGGGGGGTAACACCGGGGAGCTGTTTTTT.

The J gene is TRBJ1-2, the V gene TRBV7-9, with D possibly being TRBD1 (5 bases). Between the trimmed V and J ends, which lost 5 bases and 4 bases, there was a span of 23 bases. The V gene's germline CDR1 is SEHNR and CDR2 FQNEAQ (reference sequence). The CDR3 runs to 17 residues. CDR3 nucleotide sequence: TGTGCCAGCAGCGGATCCTCCCCGCAGGGTGAAGGCTATGGCTACACCTTC. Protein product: CASSGSSPQGEGYGYTF.

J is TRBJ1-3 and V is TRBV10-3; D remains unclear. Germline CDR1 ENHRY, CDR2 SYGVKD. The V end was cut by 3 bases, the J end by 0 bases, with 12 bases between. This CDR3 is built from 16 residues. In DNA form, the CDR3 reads TGTGCCATCAGTGATATTGCCAGAAACTCTGGAAACACCATATATTTT. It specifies CAISDIARNSGNTIYF.

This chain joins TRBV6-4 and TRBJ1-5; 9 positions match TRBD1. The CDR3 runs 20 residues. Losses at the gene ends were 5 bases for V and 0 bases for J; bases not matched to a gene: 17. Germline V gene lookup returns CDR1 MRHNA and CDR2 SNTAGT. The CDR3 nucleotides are TGTGCCAGCAGTAAGATCCGGGACAGGGCAGGGTCTAATAGCAATCAGCCCCAGCATTTT. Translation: CASSKIRDRAGSNSNQPQHF.

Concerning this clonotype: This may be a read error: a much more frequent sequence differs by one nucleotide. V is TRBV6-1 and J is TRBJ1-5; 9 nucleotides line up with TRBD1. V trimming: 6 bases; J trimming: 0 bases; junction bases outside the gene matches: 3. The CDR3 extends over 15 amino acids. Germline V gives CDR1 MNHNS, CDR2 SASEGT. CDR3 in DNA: TGTGCCAGCAGACGACAGGGGGATAGCAATCAGCCCCAGCATTTT. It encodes CASRRQGDSNQPQHF.

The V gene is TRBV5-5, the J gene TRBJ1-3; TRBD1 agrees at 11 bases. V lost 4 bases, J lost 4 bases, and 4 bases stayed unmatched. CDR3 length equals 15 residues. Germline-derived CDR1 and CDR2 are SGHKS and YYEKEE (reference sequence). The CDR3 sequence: CASSPGQGGGNTIYF. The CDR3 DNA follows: TGTGCCAGCAGCCCGGGACAGGGGGGCGGAAACACCATATATTTT.

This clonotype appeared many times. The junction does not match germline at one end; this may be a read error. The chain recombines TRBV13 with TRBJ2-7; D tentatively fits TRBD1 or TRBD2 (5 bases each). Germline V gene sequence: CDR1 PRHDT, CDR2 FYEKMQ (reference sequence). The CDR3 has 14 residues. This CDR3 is CASSLEGTTYEQYF. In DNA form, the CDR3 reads TGCGCCAGCAGCTTGGAAGGGACCACCTACGAGCAGTACTTC.

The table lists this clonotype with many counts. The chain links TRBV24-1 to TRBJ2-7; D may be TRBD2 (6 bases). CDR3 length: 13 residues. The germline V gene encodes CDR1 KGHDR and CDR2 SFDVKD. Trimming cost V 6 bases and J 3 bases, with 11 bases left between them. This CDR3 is CATSRGAHYEQYF. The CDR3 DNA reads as TGTGCCACCAGTCGCGGGGCACACTACGAGCAGTACTTC.